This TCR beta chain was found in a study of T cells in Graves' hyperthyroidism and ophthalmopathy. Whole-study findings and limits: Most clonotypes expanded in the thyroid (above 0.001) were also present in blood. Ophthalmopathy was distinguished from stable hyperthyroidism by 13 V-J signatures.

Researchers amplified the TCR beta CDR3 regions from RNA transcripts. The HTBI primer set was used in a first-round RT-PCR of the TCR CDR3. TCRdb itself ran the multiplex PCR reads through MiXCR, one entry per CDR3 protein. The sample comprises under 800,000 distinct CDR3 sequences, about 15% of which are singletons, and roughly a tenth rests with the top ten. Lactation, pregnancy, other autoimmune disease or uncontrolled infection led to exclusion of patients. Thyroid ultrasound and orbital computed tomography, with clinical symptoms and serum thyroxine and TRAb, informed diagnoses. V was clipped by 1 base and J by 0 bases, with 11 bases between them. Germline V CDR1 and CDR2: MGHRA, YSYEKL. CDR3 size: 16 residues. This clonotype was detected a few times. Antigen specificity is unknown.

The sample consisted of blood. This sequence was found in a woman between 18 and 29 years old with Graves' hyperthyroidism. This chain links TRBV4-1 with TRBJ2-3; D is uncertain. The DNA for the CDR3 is TGCGCCAGCAGCCAAGGTCCATTTTCTAGCACAGATACGCAGTATTTT. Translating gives CASSQGPFSSTDTQYF.